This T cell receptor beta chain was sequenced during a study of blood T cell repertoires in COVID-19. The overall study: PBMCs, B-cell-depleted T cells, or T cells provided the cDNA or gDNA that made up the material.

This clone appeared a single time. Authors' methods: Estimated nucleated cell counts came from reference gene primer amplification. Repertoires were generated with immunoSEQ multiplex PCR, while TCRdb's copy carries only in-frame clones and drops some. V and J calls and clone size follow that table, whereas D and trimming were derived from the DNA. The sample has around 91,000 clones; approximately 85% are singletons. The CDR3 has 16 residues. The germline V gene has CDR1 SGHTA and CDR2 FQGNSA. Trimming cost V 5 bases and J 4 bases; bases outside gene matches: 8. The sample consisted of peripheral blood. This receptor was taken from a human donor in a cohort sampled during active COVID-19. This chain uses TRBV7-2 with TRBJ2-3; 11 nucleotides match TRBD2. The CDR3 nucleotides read TGTGCCAGCAGCCTTAGCGGGGGGGTCTTTTCAGATACGCAGTATTTT. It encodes CASSLSGGVFSDTQYF.